This note documents a single T cell receptor (beta chain) sequence. CDR1 is SGHRS, CDR2 YFSETQ, per germline. V lost 5 bases to trimming and J lost 0 bases, with 6 bases between them. The CDR3 has 13 residues. Clones were sequenced by immunoSEQ multiplex PCR, and TCRdb holds only the in-frame ones, with some missing. In the table there are approximately 300,000 clones, around nine tenths of which are singletons. This sample stems from a study of blood T cell repertoires in COVID-19. This chain joins TRBV5-1 and TRBJ1-3, with unresolved D. What was sequenced was PBMCs or T cells enriched from blood (not recorded which). The clonotype comes from a man in his fifties or sixties who had recovered from COVID-19. Written as DNA, the CDR3 is TGCGCCAGCAGGCCGAGCTCTGGAAACACCATATATTTT. Translated: CASRPSSGNTIYF.